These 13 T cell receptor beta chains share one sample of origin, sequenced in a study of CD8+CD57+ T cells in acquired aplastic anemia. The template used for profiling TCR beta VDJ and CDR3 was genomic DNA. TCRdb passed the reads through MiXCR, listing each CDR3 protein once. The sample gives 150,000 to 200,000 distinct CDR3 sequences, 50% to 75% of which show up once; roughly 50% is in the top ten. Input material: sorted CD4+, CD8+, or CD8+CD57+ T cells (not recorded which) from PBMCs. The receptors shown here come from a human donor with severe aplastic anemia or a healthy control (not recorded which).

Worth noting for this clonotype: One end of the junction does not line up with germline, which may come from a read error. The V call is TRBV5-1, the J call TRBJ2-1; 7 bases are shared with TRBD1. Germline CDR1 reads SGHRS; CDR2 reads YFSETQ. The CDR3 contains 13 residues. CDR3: CASSGTVNNVQFF. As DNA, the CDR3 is TGCGCCAGCAGCGGGACAGTTAACAATGTGCAGTTCTTC.

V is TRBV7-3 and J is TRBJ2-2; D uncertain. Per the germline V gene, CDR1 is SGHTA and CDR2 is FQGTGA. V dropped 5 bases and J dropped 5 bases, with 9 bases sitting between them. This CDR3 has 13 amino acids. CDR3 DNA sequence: TGTGCCAGCAGCCCCGGATTGACCGGGGAGCTGTTTTTT. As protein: CASSPGLTGELFF.

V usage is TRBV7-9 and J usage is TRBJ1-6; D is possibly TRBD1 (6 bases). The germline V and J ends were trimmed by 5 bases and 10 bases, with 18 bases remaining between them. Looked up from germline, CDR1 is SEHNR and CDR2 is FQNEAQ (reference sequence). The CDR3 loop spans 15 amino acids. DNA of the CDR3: TGTGCCAGCAGCAATACAGGGACCTTAGGGTCACCCCTCCACTTT. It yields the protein CASSNTGTLGSPLHF.

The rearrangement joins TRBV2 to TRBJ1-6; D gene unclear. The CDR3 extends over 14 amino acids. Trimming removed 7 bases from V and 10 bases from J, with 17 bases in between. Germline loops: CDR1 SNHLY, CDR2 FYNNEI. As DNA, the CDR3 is TGTGCCAGCATCCCGGGCCTGAGTCGGTCACCCCTCCACTTT. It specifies CASIPGLSRSPLHF.

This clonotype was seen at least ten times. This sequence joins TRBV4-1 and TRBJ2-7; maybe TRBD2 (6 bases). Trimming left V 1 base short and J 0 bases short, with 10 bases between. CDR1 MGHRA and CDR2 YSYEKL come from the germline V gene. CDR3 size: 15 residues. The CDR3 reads CASSQASDPSYEQYF. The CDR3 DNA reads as TGCGCCAGCAGCCAAGCTAGCGACCCCTCCTACGAGCAGTACTTC.

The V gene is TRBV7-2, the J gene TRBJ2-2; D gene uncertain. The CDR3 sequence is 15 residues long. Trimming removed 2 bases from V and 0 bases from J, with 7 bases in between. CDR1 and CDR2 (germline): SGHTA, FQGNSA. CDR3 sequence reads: CASSLIQTNTGELFF. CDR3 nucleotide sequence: TGTGCCAGCAGCTTAATACAGACGAACACCGGGGAGCTGTTTTTT. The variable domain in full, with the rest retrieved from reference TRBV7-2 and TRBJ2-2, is GAGVSQSPSNKVTEKGKDVELRCDPISGHTALYWYRQSLGQGLEFLIYFQGNSAPDKSGLPSDRFSAERTGGSVSTLTIQRTQQEDSAVYLCASSLIQTNTGELFFGEGSRLTVL.

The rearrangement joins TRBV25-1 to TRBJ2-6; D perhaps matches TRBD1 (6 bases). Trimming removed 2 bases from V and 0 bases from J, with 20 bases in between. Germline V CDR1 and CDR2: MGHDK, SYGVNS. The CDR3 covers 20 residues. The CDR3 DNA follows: TGTGCCAGCAGTGAAACGACAGGAGCCAAGTTCCCCTCTGGGGCCAACGTCCTGACTTTC. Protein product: CASSETTGAKFPSGANVLTF. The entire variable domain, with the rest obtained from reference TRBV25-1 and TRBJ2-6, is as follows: EADIYQTPRYLVIGTGKKITLECSQTMGHDKMYWYQQDPGMELHLIHYSYGVNSTEKGDLSSESTVSRIRTEHFPLTLESARPSHTSQYLCASSETTGAKFPSGANVLTFGAGSRLTVL.

In DNA, the CDR3 is TGTGCCAGTAGTGTAACTACAGGGGCTGAAGCTTTCTTT. Its translation is CASSVTTGAEAFF. The V gene is TRBV19, the J gene TRBJ1-1; 7 bases map to TRBD1. V shed 5 bases, J shed 6 bases, and the junction held 6 bases outside the gene matches. The V gene's germline CDR1 is LNHDA and CDR2 SQIVND (reference sequence). The CDR3 has 13 residues.

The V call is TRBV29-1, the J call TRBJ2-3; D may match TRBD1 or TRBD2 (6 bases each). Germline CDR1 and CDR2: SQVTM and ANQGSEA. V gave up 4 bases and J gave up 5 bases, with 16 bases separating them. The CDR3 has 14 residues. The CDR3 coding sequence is TGCAGCGTTGGGTTAGGAGGGGGAATAGATACGCAGTATTTT. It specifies CSVGLGGGIDTQYF.

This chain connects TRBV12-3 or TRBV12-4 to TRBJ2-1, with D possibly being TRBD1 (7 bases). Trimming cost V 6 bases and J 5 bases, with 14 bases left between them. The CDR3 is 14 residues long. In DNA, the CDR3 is TGTGCCAGCAGCCCATCCAGGGGGGACAATGAGCAGTTCTTC. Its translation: CASSPSRGDNEQFF.

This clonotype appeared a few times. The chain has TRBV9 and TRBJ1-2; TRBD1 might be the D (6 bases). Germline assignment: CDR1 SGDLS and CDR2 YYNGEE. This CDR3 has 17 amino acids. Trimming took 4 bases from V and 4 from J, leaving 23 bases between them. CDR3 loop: CASSPRVAGGPVYGYTF. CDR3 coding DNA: TGTGCCAGCAGCCCCCGGGTAGCGGGGGGGCCCGTCTATGGCTACACCTTC. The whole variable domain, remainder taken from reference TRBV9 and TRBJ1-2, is DSGVTQTPKHLITATGQRVTLRCSPRSGDLSVYWYQQSLDQGLQFLIQYYNGEERAKGNILERFSAQQFPDLHSELNLSSLELGDSALYFCASSPRVAGGPVYGYTFGSGTRLTVV.

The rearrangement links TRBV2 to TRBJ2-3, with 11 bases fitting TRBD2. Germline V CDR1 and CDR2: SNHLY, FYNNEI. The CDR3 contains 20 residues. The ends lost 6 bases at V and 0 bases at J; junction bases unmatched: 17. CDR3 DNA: TGTGCCAGCAGGACAGGGACTAGCGGAGAGTCGGTCGATAGCACAGATACGCAGTATTTT. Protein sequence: CASRTGTSGESVDSTDTQYF.

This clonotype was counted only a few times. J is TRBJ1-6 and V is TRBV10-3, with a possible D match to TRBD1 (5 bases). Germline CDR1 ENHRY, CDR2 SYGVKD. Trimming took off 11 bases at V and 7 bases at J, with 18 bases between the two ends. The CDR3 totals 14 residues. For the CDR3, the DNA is TGTGCCGCCTCGACCGGGACCTCGAATTCACCCCTCCACTTT. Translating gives CAASTGTSNSPLHF.